This T cell receptor (beta chain) was documented in a study of blood T cell repertoires in COVID-19 (dated by TCRdb to 2018 to 2021). About the study as a whole: Samples covering the acute and convalescent phases of COVID-19 were provided by collaborators in the United States, Italy and Spain. A freely available public database, intended as a resource for researchers studying the immune response to SARS-CoV-2, is where the repertoires were released. The material from the prospective study consisted of cDNA or gDNA derived from T cells, B-cell-depleted T cells, or PBMCs. Subjects who had been exposed to COVID-19, were actively infected with it, or had recovered from it provided the deeply sampled blood TCRbeta repertoires that made up the dataset. The sample metadata nearly always contained a de-identified subject ID, COVID-19 status, age in years and sex. Where available, HLA class I and class II types were obtained from metadata supplied by the sample provider rather than from assay-based typing. Samples were obtained from the ongoing ImmuneRACE study (first 160 participants) and from over a thousand subjects provided by 6 global collaborators.

Overall study outcomes, separate from this receptor: The quantity of clinical and demographic metadata differed by source and by participant and was supplied without curation.

This clone was picked up a small number of times. Its antigen is unknown. No qualities accompany the bases; no much larger clone lies one base away. CDR1 SEHNR and CDR2 FQNEAQ are derived from the germline V gene (reference sequence). Germline trimming amounts to 3 bases on V and 5 bases on J, with 4 as the count of junction bases outside the gene matches. The CDR3 has 15 amino acids, counting the end cysteine and phenylalanine. Just the 45-base CDR3 DNA is kept, in frame starting at base 1. Each collaborating institution followed its own protocols to collect whole blood in K2EDTA tubes. Collaborator samples were shipped for TCRbeta analysis as frozen whole blood, isolated PBMCs, or DNA extracted from either sample type. The immunoSEQ Assay, a bias-controlled multiplex PCR, was used to amplify TCRbeta CDR3 regions from genomic DNA. On the study's bioinformatics: Nucleated cell counts per sample were estimated from amplification of reference gene primers within the assay. To quantify the absolute abundance of each unique TCRbeta CDR3 rearrangement, sequence reads were collapsed and filtered. For each sample, productive Simpson clonality was calculated as the square root of Simpson's diversity index over productive rearrangements. The clones in this table, taken by TCRdb from immuneACCESS, are in-frame only. Not every clone is retained; where verified, under half of the shortfall comes from an unresolved V gene, and the cause of the rest is unknown. V, J and clone size reflect that table, while D and trimming were determined from the DNA. This sample has approximately 110,000 clones in its table, and 55% to 75% of those were observed once. The leading ten clones occupy about 0.85% of the sample.

Material: peripheral blood. Here the chain combines TRBV7-9 and TRBJ2-2, and 9 bases in between align with TRBD1. The receptor was isolated from a human donor with acute or convalescent COVID-19. The donor label of this sample is uncertain. At the DNA level, the sequence is TGTGCCAGCAGCTTGGGGACAGGGAGGACCGGGGAGCTGTTTTTT. Translation gives CASSLGTGRTGELFF.